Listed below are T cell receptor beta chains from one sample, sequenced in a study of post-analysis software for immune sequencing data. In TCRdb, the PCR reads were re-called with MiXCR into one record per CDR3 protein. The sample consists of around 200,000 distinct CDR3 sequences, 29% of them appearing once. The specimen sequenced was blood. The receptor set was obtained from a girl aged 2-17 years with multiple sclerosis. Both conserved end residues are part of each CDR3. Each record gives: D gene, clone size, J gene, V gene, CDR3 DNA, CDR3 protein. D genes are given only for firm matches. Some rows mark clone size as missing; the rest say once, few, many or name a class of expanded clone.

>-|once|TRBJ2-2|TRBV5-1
TGCGCCAGCAGCTTGGGAGCCGGGACAATGAACACCGGGGAGCTGTTTTTT
CASSLGAGTMNTGELFF
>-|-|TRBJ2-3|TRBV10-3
TGTGCCATCAGTGAGTCGACGGGACGGGGGGCCACAGATACGCAGTATTTT
CAISESTGRGATDTQYF
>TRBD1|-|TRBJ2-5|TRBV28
TGTGCCAGCAGTACCCGACAGGGGTATTTTGAGGCCCAGTACTTC
CASSTRQGYFEAQYF
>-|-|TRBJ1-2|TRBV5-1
TGCGCCAGCAGCTTGGTTGTAGGGAGTAACTATGGCTACACCTTC
CASSLVVGSNYGYTF
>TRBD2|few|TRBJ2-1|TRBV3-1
TGTGCCAGCAGCCAAGGCGGGGCTAGCGGGGGGAATAATGAGCAGTTCTTC
CASSQGGASGGNNEQFF
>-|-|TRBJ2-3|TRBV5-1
TGCACCAGCAGCTTTTCTGATACGCAGTATTTT
CTSSFSDTQYF
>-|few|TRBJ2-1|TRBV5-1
TGCGCCAGCAGCGTACTCGGTCAGATGGGGAATGAGCAGTTCTTC
CASSVLGQMGNEQFF
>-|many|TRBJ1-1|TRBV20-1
TGCAGTGCAAAAGGGTCCACTGAAGCTTTCTTT
CSAKGSTEAFF
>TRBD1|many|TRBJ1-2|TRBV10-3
TGTGCCATCAGCCCGGGGACAGGGCGCGGCTATGGCTACACCTTC
CAISPGTGRGYGYTF
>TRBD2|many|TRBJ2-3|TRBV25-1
TGTGCCGGTCCGGGACTAGCGACCCGGCGGGTAGATACGCAGTATTTT
CAGPGLATRRVDTQYF
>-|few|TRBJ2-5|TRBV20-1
TGCAGTGCTAGCAGGGGAGTTCAAGAGACCCAGTACTTC
CSASRGVQETQYF
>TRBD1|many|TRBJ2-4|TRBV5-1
TGCGCCAGCAGCTTGATGACAGGGGTTCGAAAAGCCAAAAACATTCAGTACTTC
CASSLMTGVRKAKNIQYF
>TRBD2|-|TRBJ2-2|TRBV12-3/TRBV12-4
TGTGCCAGCAGTTTTCGGGGGGATGTCGGGGAGCTGTTTTTT
CASSFRGDVGELFF
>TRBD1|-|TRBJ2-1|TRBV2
TGTGCCAGCAGTGATGACAGGGGGTCCTACAATGAGCAGTTCTTC
CASSDDRGSYNEQFF
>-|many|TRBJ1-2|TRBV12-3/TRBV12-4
TGTGCCACCCGTCGGGGAAGTGGCTACACCTTC
CATRRGSGYTF
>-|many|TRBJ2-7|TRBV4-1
TGCGCCAGCAGCCAAGGGACATTGACTTCCTACGAGCAGTACTTC
CASSQGTLTSYEQYF
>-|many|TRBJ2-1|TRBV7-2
TGTGCCAGCAGCGAACAGAACGGAGGCAATGAGCAGTTCTTC
CASSEQNGGNEQFF
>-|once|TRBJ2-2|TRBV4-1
TGCGCCAGCAGCCAAGAGGGGGGCCCCTCACGATCGTGCGGGGAGCTGTTTTTT
CASSQEGGPSRSCGELFF
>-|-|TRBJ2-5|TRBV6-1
TGTGCCAGCAGTGAGGTCTCTGGAGGCGAAGAGACCCAGTACTTC
CASSEVSGGEETQYF
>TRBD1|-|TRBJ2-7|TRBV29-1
TGCAGCGTTGGAGCCCGACAGGGGTACGAGCAGTACTTC
CSVGARQGYEQYF
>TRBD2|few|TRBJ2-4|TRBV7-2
TGTGCCAGCAGGGGACGGACTAGCGGTTTGGGGGACATTCAGTACTTC
CASRGRTSGLGDIQYF
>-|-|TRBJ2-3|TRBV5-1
TGCGCCAGCAGCTTGGTTCTAGACCCTAGCACAGATACGCAGTATTTT
CASSLVLDPSTDTQYF
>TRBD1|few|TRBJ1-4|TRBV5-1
TGCGCCAGCAGCATTCGACCTCCGGGACAGGCGAATGAAAAACTGTTTTTT
CASSIRPPGQANEKLFF
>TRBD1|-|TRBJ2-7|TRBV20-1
TGCAGTGCTAAAGGGACAGCGGATAATGAGCAGTACTTC
CSAKGTADNEQYF
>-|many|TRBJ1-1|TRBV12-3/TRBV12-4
TGTGCCAGCAGCCCCCGTATCGGGCAGAACACTGAAGCTTTCTTT
CASSPRIGQNTEAFF
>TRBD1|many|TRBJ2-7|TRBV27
TGTGCCAGCAGTGGTCACGGGACAGGGGGCCTTCTGTTGTACGAGCAGTACTTC
CASSGHGTGGLLLYEQYF
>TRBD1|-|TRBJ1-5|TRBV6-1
TGTGCCAGCAGCCGTCCCTGGACAGGGAGTGGGTCTAGCAATCAGCCCCAGCATTTT
CASSRPWTGSGSSNQPQHF
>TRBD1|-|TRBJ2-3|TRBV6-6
TGTGCCAGCAGTTACTTCTTACAGGGGGCGCCTACAGATACGCAGTATTTT
CASSYFLQGAPTDTQYF
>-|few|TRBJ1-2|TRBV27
TGTGCCAGCAGTTTAGCCGAGACGGCATATGGCTACACCTTC
CASSLAETAYGYTF
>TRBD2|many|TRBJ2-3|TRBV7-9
TGTGCCAGCAGCTCGACTAGCGGGGGACTCCTCTCACAGGGTACGCAGTATTTT
CASSSTSGGLLSQGTQYF